The 27 T cell receptor beta chains below were found in one sample sequenced in a study of blood T cell repertoires in COVID-19. Clones were sequenced by immunoSEQ multiplex PCR, and TCRdb holds only the in-frame ones, with some missing. The repertoire includes about 160,000 clones, about 85% of them detected once, and 0.95% to 1.5% sits in the top ten. Source material: peripheral blood. These receptors all come from a man aged 55-75 years who had recovered from COVID-19.

J is TRBJ2-5 and V is TRBV6-5; 8 nucleotides match TRBD1. Per germline, CDR1 MNHEY and CDR2 SVGAGI. Trimming took 6 bases from V and 5 from J; bases not matched to a gene: 5. The CDR3 has 13 amino acids. CDR3 nucleotides: TGTGCCAGCAGGGACAGGGTGGTGGAGACCCAGTACTTC. It codes for CASRDRVVETQYF.

The chain recombines TRBV19 with TRBJ1-2; 7 nucleotides align to TRBD1. CDR1 LNHDA and CDR2 SQIVND come from the germline V gene (reference sequence). V dropped 5 bases and J dropped 8; count of bases not matched to a gene: 8. This CDR3 spans 13 amino acids. The CDR3 coding sequence is TGTGCCAGTAGTGTCACAGGGGTTCGCGGCTACACCTTC. The encoded protein is CASSVTGVRGYTF.

This chain links TRBV5-5 with TRBJ1-2; no firm D call. CDR3 length equals 14 residues. Trimming removed 3 bases from V and 2 bases from J, with 11 bases in between. The germline CDR1 and CDR2 sequences are SGHKS and YYEKEE (reference sequence). The CDR3: CASSSQTENYGYTF. The CDR3 DNA follows: TGTGCCAGCAGCTCCCAGACGGAGAACTATGGCTACACCTTC.

J is TRBJ2-3 and V is TRBV5-4; possible D gene TRBD1, 5 bases. The CDR3 is 15 amino acids. The V end lost 4 bases, the J end lost 2 bases, and 14 bases lay between the germline ends. CDR1 and CDR2 (germline): SGHNT, YYREEE (reference sequence). As DNA, the CDR3 is TGTGCCAGCAGCGTCGACAGTACCCTCACAGATACGCAGTATTTT. This gives the protein CASSVDSTLTDTQYF.

The V call is TRBV12-3 or TRBV12-4, the J call TRBJ1-5; a possible D gene is TRBD1 (5 bases). V was clipped by 5 bases and J by 5 bases, with 10 bases between them. The CDR3 is made up of 13 amino acids. CDR3 protein: CASSRQTHQPQHF. The DNA of the CDR3 is TGTGCCAGCAGTCGACAGACACATCAGCCCCAGCATTTT.

The chain joins TRBV4-1 to TRBJ1-1; 9 bases line up with TRBD1. The J segment lost 0 bases and the V segment lost 3 bases, leaving 2 bases of the junction unmatched. CDR3 size: 15 residues. Germline CDR1 reads MGHRA; CDR2 reads YSYEKL. The CDR3 region is CASSHRDRVNTEAFF. In DNA, the CDR3 is TGCGCCAGCAGCCACCGGGACAGGGTGAACACTGAAGCTTTCTTT.

This clone has only one observation. In DNA, the CDR3 is TGCAGCGCCTCCCAGGGCGAGACCCAGTACTTC. Protein product: CSASQGETQYF. The chain carries TRBV29-1 and TRBJ2-5; perhaps TRBD1 as D (5 bases). V lost 7 bases and J lost 5, with 11 bases in between. Germline lookup yields CDR1 SQVTM and CDR2 ANQGSEA. This CDR3 comprises 11 residues.

This clone was counted a single time. This chain joins TRBV30 and TRBJ1-2; D ambiguous. This CDR3 contains 11 residues. Germline assignment: CDR1 GTSNPN and CDR2 SVGIG (reference sequence). The V end lost 4 bases, the J end lost 4 bases, and 7 bases lay between the germline ends. In nucleotides, the CDR3 is TGTGCCTGGACAGCGGGCTATGGCTACACCTTC. Protein: CAWTAGYGYTF. Complete variable domain (other parts from reference TRBV30 and TRBJ1-2): SQTIHQWPATLVQPVGSPLSLECTVEGTSNPNLYWYRQAAGRGLQLLFYSVGIGQISSEVPQNLSASRPQDRQFILSSKKLLLSDSGFYLCAWTAGYGYTFGSGTRLTVV.

The chain recombines TRBV19 with TRBJ1-2; 7 positions agree with TRBD1. The CDR3 is made up of 15 amino acids. Trimming took 3 bases from V and 2 from J; bases not matched to a gene: 6. CDR1 and CDR2 (germline): LNHDA, SQIVND (reference sequence). The CDR3, as DNA: TGTGCCAGTAGTATCCCTTCGACAGGGAACTATGGCTACACCTTC. This gives the protein CASSIPSTGNYGYTF.

This rearrangement joins TRBV27 to TRBJ2-5, with 10 nucleotides matching TRBD2. Per germline, CDR1 MNHEY and CDR2 SMNVEV (reference sequence). Losses at the gene ends were 4 bases for V and 3 bases for J; bases not matched to a gene: 2. The CDR3 has 14 amino acids. The CDR3, as DNA: TGTGCCAGCAGTTCAGCGGGGGGGGAAGAGACCCAGTACTTC. Its translation is CASSSAGGEETQYF.

The chain is built from TRBV6-2 or TRBV6-3 and TRBJ1-5; tentatively, D is TRBD1 (6 bases). CDR3 length: 16 amino acids. The ends were cut back, 5 bases at V and 5 bases at J, with 19 bases in the middle. Germline V gene sequence: CDR1 MNHEY, CDR2 SVGEGT. The CDR3 here is CASSVAGTRGDQPQHF. CDR3 nucleotides: TGTGCCAGCAGTGTAGCCGGGACAAGGGGCGATCAGCCCCAGCATTTT.

The V gene is TRBV6-4, the J gene TRBJ1-2; 9 bases align to TRBD1. This CDR3 is built from 13 residues. Trimming cost V 6 bases and J 8 bases; bases outside gene matches: 7. Germline CDR1 reads MRHNA; CDR2 reads SNTAGT. Here the CDR3 reads CASSPGTGYGYTF. Written as DNA, the CDR3 is TGTGCCAGCAGCCCCGGGACAGGGTACGGCTACACCTTC.

The V call is TRBV11-3, the J call TRBJ2-5; TRBD2 matches 9 bases. With 2 bases clipped from V and 2 bases from J, the junction kept 3 bases outside the gene matches. The CDR3 is 15 amino acids. Germline V gene sequence: CDR1 SGHNT, CDR2 YENEEA. CDR3 DNA sequence: TGTGCCAGCAGCTTAACAAGCGGGGGGCAAGAGACCCAGTACTTC. This sequence encodes CASSLTSGGQETQYF.

Of note for this clone: One end of the junction varies from germline; a read error may be responsible. The chain has TRBV6-1 and TRBJ2-7; D is perhaps TRBD2 (7 bases). Germline V gives CDR1 MNHNS, CDR2 SASEGT. This CDR3 contains 16 residues. The CDR3 DNA reads TGTGCCAGCAGTGGTTCTTTGCGGGGGCTCTCCCACGAGCAGTACTTC. Residues: CASSGSLRGLSHEQYF.

This chain links TRBV4-1 with TRBJ1-1; D unclear. From germline, CDR1 is MGHRA and CDR2 YSYEKL. There are 15 residues in the CDR3. The V and J ends lost 0 bases and 2 bases respectively, with 10 bases between them. The CDR3 region has the DNA TGCGCCAGCAGCCAAGATTCACAGAGCAACACTGAAGCTTTCTTT. This sequence encodes CASSQDSQSNTEAFF.

This clone was observed a handful of times. The chain combines TRBV5-6 with TRBJ1-2, with no clear D. Trimming shortened V by 1 base and J by 9 bases, and 13 bases separated the two germline ends. The CDR3 length is 13 residues. Germline assignment: CDR1 SGHDT and CDR2 YYEEEE. DNA of the CDR3: TGTGCCAGCAGCTTGCTCCCGGCGCGGAGCTACACCTTC. This codes for CASSLLPARSYTF. Full variable domain (rest looked up from reference TRBV5-6 and TRBJ1-2): DAGVTQSPTHLIKTRGQQVTLRCSPKSGHDTVSWYQQALGQGPQFIFQYYEEEERQRGNFPDRFSGHQFPNYSSELNVNALLLGDSALYLCASSLLPARSYTFGSGTRLTVV.

DNA of the CDR3: TGTGCCAGCAGCGTGACTAGCGGACAAGAGACCCAGTACTTC. Its protein product is CASSVTSGQETQYF. The V call is TRBV7-9, the J call TRBJ2-5; 9 nucleotides agree with TRBD2. The ends lost 5 bases at V and 2 bases at J; junction bases unmatched: 3. The CDR3 has 14 amino acids. Looked up from germline, CDR1 is SEHNR and CDR2 is FQNEAQ (reference sequence).

The rearrangement links TRBV7-2 to TRBJ2-1; perhaps TRBD2 as D (6 bases). V was trimmed by 2 bases and J by 0 bases, leaving 17 bases between them. The length of the CDR3 is 18 residues. Germline CDR1 is SGHTA and CDR2 is FQGNSA. CDR3 nucleotides: TGTGCCAGCAGCTTATACGGACCCCTCGGGAGCTCCTACAATGAGCAGTTCTTC. This sequence encodes CASSLYGPLGSSYNEQFF. Filled out from reference TRBV7-2 and TRBJ2-1, the complete variable domain reads GAGVSQSPSNKVTEKGKDVELRCDPISGHTALYWYRQSLGQGLEFLIYFQGNSAPDKSGLPSDRFSAERTGGSVSTLTIQRTQQEDSAVYLCASSLYGPLGSSYNEQFFGPGTRLTVL.

The V gene is TRBV12-5, the J gene TRBJ1-1, with D hard to call. The V and J ends lost 7 bases and 1 base respectively, with 10 bases between them. CDR1 and CDR2 (germline): LGHNT, FRNRAP. There are 13 residues in the CDR3. The CDR3 region is CASARGGNTEAFF. The CDR3 DNA is TGTGCTAGTGCCCGGGGTGGGAACACTGAAGCTTTCTTT. The full variable domain, its missing parts supplied by reference TRBV12-5 and TRBJ1-1, is DARVTQTPRHKVTEMGQEVTMRCQPILGHNTVFWYRQTMMQGLELLAYFRNRAPLDDSGMPKDRFSAEMPDATLATLKIQPSEPRDSAVYFCASARGGNTEAFFGQGTRLTVV.

This clone was found a few times. The chain links TRBV2 to TRBJ2-1; 8 bases align to TRBD2. The trim removed 7 bases at V and 7 bases at J, leaving 12 bases unmatched. Per germline, CDR1 SNHLY and CDR2 FYNNEI. The CDR3 has 15 amino acids. CDR3 residues: CASTRVAGGGNEQFF. The CDR3 DNA follows: TGTGCCAGCACCCGAGTGGCGGGAGGCGGGAATGAGCAGTTCTTC.

V gene TRBV5-6 combines with J gene TRBJ1-1, with 9 bases lining up with TRBD1. Germline V gives CDR1 SGHDT, CDR2 YYEEEE. Trimming cost V 4 bases and J 2 bases; bases outside gene matches: 6. The CDR3 has 15 residues. The CDR3 DNA sequence: TGTGCCAGCAGCCCCCTGACAGGGGGAAACACTGAAGCTTTCTTT. This codes for CASSPLTGGNTEAFF.

This clone was counted once. This chain links TRBV19 with TRBJ2-3; D call uncertain. V was trimmed by 4 bases and J by 4 bases, leaving 15 bases between them. Looked up from germline, CDR1 is LNHDA and CDR2 is SQIVND (reference sequence). The CDR3 has 15 amino acids. In nucleotides, the CDR3 is TGTGCCAGTAGTAACCCGTCGGATCAGGCAGATACGCAGTATTTT. This gives the protein CASSNPSDQADTQYF.

There are a few counts of this clone. The V gene is TRBV19, the J gene TRBJ1-2; D remains ambiguous. This CDR3 comprises 13 residues. Germline CDR1 LNHDA, CDR2 SQIVND (reference sequence). Trimming left V 4 bases short and J 2 bases short, with 8 bases between. For the CDR3, the DNA is TGTGCCAGTAGTACGGGTTTCAACTATGGCTACACCTTC. This gives the protein CASSTGFNYGYTF. The variable domain in full, completed from reference TRBV19 and TRBJ1-2, reads DGGITQSPKYLFRKEGQNVTLSCEQNLNHDAMYWYRQDPGQGLRLIYYSQIVNDFQKGDIAEGYSVSREKKESFPLTVTSAQKNPTAFYLCASSTGFNYGYTFGSGTRLTVV.

This chain connects TRBV29-1 to TRBJ1-5; D perhaps matches TRBD1 (6 bases). Between the trimmed V and J ends, which lost 5 bases and 2 bases, there was a span of 16 bases. The CDR3 length is 15 residues. In germline, CDR1 is SQVTM, CDR2 ANQGSEA. The CDR3 reads CSVPATTGGNQPQHF. The CDR3 DNA is TGCAGCGTTCCGGCGACGACAGGAGGCAATCAGCCCCAGCATTTT.

This chain connects TRBV18 to TRBJ1-2; TRBD1 aligns across 9 bases. This CDR3 has 15 residues. Germline CDR1 reads KGHSH; CDR2 reads LQKENI. J was trimmed by 2 bases and V by 2 bases; bases with no gene match: 3. CDR3 sequence: CASSPTGGENYGYTF. The CDR3 region has the DNA TGTGCCAGCTCACCAACAGGGGGCGAGAACTATGGCTACACCTTC.

The J gene is TRBJ2-1, the V gene TRBV6-6; 9 bases align to TRBD1. CDR1 and CDR2 from the germline V gene are MNHNY and SVGAGI (reference sequence). V was clipped by 0 bases and J by 6 bases; unmatched bases: 6. This CDR3 region has 16 residues. The CDR3: CASSYSTGGRFNEQFF. CDR3 nucleotides: TGTGCCAGCAGTTACTCGACAGGGGGGCGTTTCAATGAGCAGTTCTTC.

The chain combines TRBV5-4 with TRBJ2-6, with TRBD2 as a possible D gene (6 bases). The CDR3 sequence is 18 residues long. V lost 2 bases and J lost 1, with 16 bases in between. Germline CDR1 reads SGHNT; CDR2 reads YYREEE (reference sequence). Here the CDR3 DNA reads TGTGCCAGCAGCTTAGGACTACAAGGACCGTCTGGGGCCAACGTCCTGACTTTC. Protein: CASSLGLQGPSGANVLTF.